This T cell receptor (beta chain) was found in a study of blood T cell repertoires in COVID-19. Across the whole study: T cells, B-cell-depleted T cells, or PBMCs provided the cDNA or gDNA that served as material.

The V end was cut by 1 base, the J end by 3 bases, with 11 bases between. The germline gives CDR1 SGDLS, CDR2 YYNGEE. There are 15 residues in the CDR3. In the original processing: Scientists estimated how many nucleated cells there were by amplifying reference gene primers. This table comes from immunoSEQ multiplex PCR, and its TCRdb copy is limited to in-frame clones, with some not included. V and J calls and clone size follow that table, whereas D and trimming were derived from the DNA. Of 99,000 or so clones in the sample, around nine tenths were seen once. This receptor was obtained from a human donor in a cohort sampled during active COVID-19. Specimen: peripheral blood. The chain joins TRBV9 to TRBJ1-3; D is uncertain. CDR3 in DNA: TGTGCCAGCAGCGTAAGTTTAGCGGGTGGAAACACCATATATTTT. It translates to CASSVSLAGGNTIYF.